The 8 T cell receptor beta chains below come from one sample, sequenced in a study of cytomegalovirus exposure and HLA in healthy donors. Produced via immunoSEQ multiplex PCR; TCRdb's table is partial and in-frame only. The sample yields some 270,000 clones, around 85% seen once. Sequenced input: PBMCs. These receptor sequences come from a woman aged 18 to 35 in good health and CMV-seronegative.

J is TRBJ1-5 and V is TRBV4-1; 7 bases align to TRBD1. The CDR3 extends over 14 amino acids. V was pared by 3 bases and J by 11 bases, with 10 bases of the junction left unmatched. The germline V gene encodes CDR1 MGHRA and CDR2 YSYEKL. The DNA of the CDR3 is TGCGCCAGCAGCCATAGAGGGACAGACTCTACCCAGCATTTT. It specifies CASSHRGTDSTQHF.

The CDR3 loop is CASSEILADQPQHF. CDR3 bases: TGTGCCAGCAGTGAAATTTTGGCGGATCAGCCCCAGCATTTT. The genes are TRBV6-1 and TRBJ1-5; D not certain. The CDR3 spans 14 residues. V shed 2 bases and J shed 5 bases, with 10 bases lying between them. Per the germline V gene, CDR1 is MNHNS and CDR2 is SASEGT.

This clone was seen a handful of times. The chain couples TRBV7-8 to TRBJ2-7; D is perhaps TRBD2 (5 bases). The CDR3 is 14 residues long. Looked up from germline, CDR1 is SGHVS and CDR2 is FQNEAQ. V was shortened by 1 base and J by 7 bases, with 14 bases between the two germline ends. CDR3 in DNA: TGTGCCAGCAGCTTAGGTCCGGGGTCCGCGGAGCAGTACTTC. Amino acids: CASSLGPGSAEQYF.

The chain joins TRBV6-5 to TRBJ2-1; TRBD1 is a possible D gene (5 bases). The V gene lost 2 bases and the J gene lost 8 bases, with 16 bases spanning the gap. Per the germline V gene, CDR1 is MNHEY and CDR2 is SVGAGI. CDR3 length: 15 residues. The CDR3 nucleotides are TGTGCCAGCAGTTACAGCAGGGAAATAATCCATGAGCAGTTCTTC. This codes for CASSYSREIIHEQFF.

The rearrangement uses TRBV30 and TRBJ1-5; 11 bases align to TRBD1. Germline CDR1 GTSNPN, CDR2 SVGIG (reference sequence). The V and J ends lost 1 base and 7 bases, in that order; junction bases with no gene match: 6. The CDR3 spans 15 residues. This CDR3 reads CAWSGGTGGRQPQHF. The CDR3 nucleotides are TGTGCCTGGAGTGGAGGGACAGGGGGACGGCAGCCCCAGCATTTT.

V usage is TRBV5-1 and J usage is TRBJ2-2, with 8 bases lining up with TRBD2. Germline lookup yields CDR1 SGHRS and CDR2 YFSETQ. V lost 2 bases, J lost 4 bases, and 4 bases stayed unmatched. CDR3 length: 15 amino acids. CDR3 nucleotide sequence: TGCGCCAGCAGCTTTGGAGCGGGAGCCACCGGGGAGCTGTTTTTT. Translated: CASSFGAGATGELFF.

The chain carries TRBV30 and TRBJ1-2; weak D call: TRBD1 (5 bases). This CDR3 is 14 amino acids long. The V end was cut by 2 bases, the J end by 6 bases, with 16 bases between. CDR1 and CDR2 from the germline V gene are GTSNPN and SVGIG (reference sequence). CDR3: CAWSTLGGADGYTF. The CDR3 nucleotides are TGTGCCTGGAGTACCCTCGGAGGGGCTGATGGCTACACCTTC.

The chain is built from TRBV5-4 and TRBJ2-6, with TRBD1 as a possible D gene (7 bases). The CDR3 is made up of 15 amino acids. The V gene's germline CDR1 is SGHNT and CDR2 YYREEE (reference sequence). V lost 0 bases to trimming and J lost 13 bases, with 17 bases between them. For the CDR3, the DNA is TGTGCCAGCAGCTTGGTAGCAGGAGCAGGGGGGGTCCTGACTTTC. Translated: CASSLVAGAGGVLTF.